The clone carrying this TCR beta chain was detected only once. Its antigen remains unidentified. Germline CDR1 and CDR2: SGHTA and FQGNSA. Trimming left V 5 bases short and J 8 bases short, with 18 bases between. This CDR3 has 15 amino acids. This record comes from a study of blood T cells in healthy people across ages. There were healthy Caucasian individuals from Russia, aged roughly 6 to 90, serving as donors. Donors gave 9 to 10 milliliters of peripheral blood apiece. The second PCR ran roughly 6 to 11 cycles with a sample-barcoded 5' primer and J-beta primers. TCRdb re-called the 5' RACE reads through MiXCR, storing one row per CDR3 protein. The repertoire holds over 1,500,000 distinct CDR3 sequences, with about 50% as singletons. Whole-study findings and limits: Across samples, TCR beta diversity tracked strongly with naive T cell percentage. The recorded TCR beta diversity per million T cells decreased in a roughly linear manner with age.

The chain is built from TRBV7-2 and TRBJ1-4; D is unclear. The TCR originated in a woman in her forties in good health. Sequenced: blood. CDR3 in DNA: TGTGCCAGCAGCCCTCGGGCCACCGAGGGCGAAAAACTGTTTTTT. This encodes CASSPRATEGEKLFF.